This T cell receptor beta chain was retrieved from a study of T cell repertoires in cytomegalovirus infection. Study-wide points: HLA-C-restricted CMV clonotypes gave the most frequent clonotype in two of eight donors.

This clonotype showed up just a few times. Its matching antigen is unknown. TCRdb recomputed calls from the reads with MiXCR, one row per CDR3 protein. The sample shows roughly 990,000 distinct CDR3 sequences, around 30% of them seen only once. The source was cultured CD8+ T cells from PBMCs, collected from culture after CMV antigen stimulation. The receptor was isolated from a human donor in good health (CMV status not recorded). Some clones in this sample may be carry-over from other donors' samples.

CDR3 in amino acids: CASSGHPSTDTQYF. CDR3 DNA sequence: TGTGCCAGCAGTGGACATCCAAGCACAGATACGCAGTATTTT. This chain uses TRBV12-3 or TRBV12-4 with TRBJ2-3; TRBD1 might be the D (5 bases). This CDR3 is built from 14 residues. Trimming took 5 bases from V and 0 from J, leaving 9 bases between them.